The 24 T cell receptor beta chains reported below all come from one sample, sequenced in a study of identical twins. TCRdb re-derived calls from the 5' RACE reads in MiXCR, one entry per CDR3 protein. The table has fewer than 550,000 distinct CDR3 sequences, 13% to 15% seen once. The data were also submitted as part of a second study, on yellow fever vaccine responses in identical twins.

The specimen was CD4+ T cells sorted from blood. The receptors here all came from a woman between 18 and 29 years old in good health.

The table lists this clonotype with a few counts. The genes are TRBV5-1 and TRBJ2-1; D not certain. V gave up 5 bases and J gave up 5 bases, with 11 bases separating them. The CDR3 covers 13 residues. The germline V gene has CDR1 SGHRS and CDR2 YFSETQ. The chain's CDR3 is CASRAGRDNEQFF. In DNA form, the CDR3 reads TGCGCCAGCAGGGCCGGACGGGACAATGAGCAGTTCTTC.

This clonotype was counted a few times. The chain carries TRBV3-1 and TRBJ2-1; a weak D match, TRBD2 (5 bases). Germline assignment: CDR1 LGHDT and CDR2 YNNKEL (reference sequence). This CDR3 has 13 amino acids. V shed 2 bases and J shed 9 bases, with 11 bases lying between them. The CDR3, as DNA: TGTGCCAGCAGCCAAATGACTAACGGTGAGCAGTTCTTC. Translated, it gives CASSQMTNGEQFF.

V usage is TRBV18 and J usage is TRBJ1-1; TRBD1 is a possible D gene (6 bases). Trimming removed 3 bases from V and 1 base from J, with 12 bases in between. Germline CDR1 reads KGHSH; CDR2 reads LQKENI. This CDR3 comprises 15 residues. The CDR3 loop reads CASSPVVGGNTEAFF. Written as DNA, the CDR3 is TGTGCCAGCTCACCGGTTGTAGGGGGGAACACTGAAGCTTTCTTT.

This clonotype was seen repeatedly, ten times or more. The chain recombines TRBV11-2 with TRBJ2-1; no firm D call. V was shortened by 0 bases and J by 8 bases, with 20 bases between the two germline ends. This CDR3 region has 17 residues. Per germline, CDR1 SGHAT and CDR2 FQNNGV. The chain's CDR3 is CASSLDTLRPSPDEQFF. In DNA form, the CDR3 reads TGTGCCAGCAGCTTAGATACCCTCCGACCATCCCCGGATGAGCAGTTCTTC.

The chain is built from TRBV6-1 and TRBJ2-7; 10 positions agree with TRBD2. CDR3 length: 14 residues. V shed 10 bases and J 6 bases; nucleotides not matched to a gene: 12. Germline-derived CDR1 and CDR2 are MNHNS and SASEGT. CDR3: CATTPLAGAFEQYF. DNA for the CDR3: TGTGCCACCACCCCTCTAGCGGGAGCGTTCGAGCAGTACTTC.

J is TRBJ2-1 and V is TRBV20-1; D tentatively fits TRBD1 or TRBD2 (6 bases each). Trimming pared 3 bases from V and 9 bases from J, leaving 21 bases between. Germline V gene data show CDR1 as DFQATT and CDR2 as SNEGSKA (reference sequence). The CDR3 loop spans 15 amino acids. CDR3 loop: CSASATMAGGVEQFF. CDR3 in DNA: TGCAGTGCTAGCGCCACTATGGCCGGGGGCGTTGAGCAGTTCTTC.

This clonotype was counted only a few times. This sequence joins TRBV10-3 and TRBJ2-7; D possibly corresponds to TRBD2 (5 bases). From germline, CDR1 is ENHRY and CDR2 SYGVKD. V was pared by 7 bases and J by 3 bases, with 10 bases between. This CDR3 comprises 12 residues. CDR3 residues: CAIKGLDYEQYF. The CDR3 region has the DNA TGTGCCATCAAAGGACTCGACTACGAGCAGTACTTC.

This clonotype was seen many times. The rearrangement links TRBV12-3 or TRBV12-4 to TRBJ1-2; D unresolved. Trimming shortened V by 6 bases and J by 4 bases, and 9 bases separated the two germline ends. This CDR3 is built from 12 residues. The CDR3 spells CASRPNSYGYTF. The CDR3 DNA sequence: TGTGCCAGCAGACCCAACAGCTATGGCTACACCTTC.

This clonotype occurred many times. V gene TRBV10-3 combines with J gene TRBJ2-5; 8 bases line up with TRBD2. The CDR3 totals 14 residues. The V gene end was trimmed by 4 bases and the J gene end by 0 bases; junction bases not matched to a gene: 1. CDR1 is ENHRY, CDR2 SYGVKD, per germline. This CDR3 reads CAISGGRYQETQYF. The CDR3 DNA is TGTGCCATCAGTGGCGGGAGGTACCAAGAGACCCAGTACTTC.

This clonotype has ten or more counts. The chain has TRBV15 and TRBJ1-1; TRBD1 might be the D (5 bases). Trimming shortened V by 0 bases and J by 1 base, and 12 bases separated the two germline ends. From germline, CDR1 is LNHNV and CDR2 YYDKDF (reference sequence). CDR3 length equals 16 residues. CDR3 DNA sequence: TGTGCCACCAGCAGAGATCCGACAGTCCGGAACACTGAAGCTTTCTTT. It specifies CATSRDPTVRNTEAFF.

This clonotype was observed a few times. The chain recombines TRBV20-1 with TRBJ2-7, with 10 positions matching TRBD2. The germline CDR1 and CDR2 sequences are DFQATT and SNEGSKA (reference sequence). After removal of 6 bases from V and 5 bases from J, the junction contained 10 bases not matched to a gene. The CDR3 has 14 residues. The DNA of the CDR3 is TGCAGTGCGGAGCCGGGACTAGCGACCCACGAGCAGTACTTC. Its translation: CSAEPGLATHEQYF.

This clonotype came up many times. This rearrangement joins TRBV12-3 or TRBV12-4 to TRBJ1-1; 9 positions agree with TRBD1. The CDR3 extends over 16 amino acids. J was trimmed by 4 bases and V by 7 bases; bases with no gene match: 13. The CDR3 sequence is CASTAGTGLARTEAFF. CDR3 coding DNA: TGTGCCAGCACCGCCGGGACAGGGCTTGCCCGCACTGAAGCTTTCTTT.

In its sample, this clonotype was seen many times. The rearrangement joins TRBV12-3 or TRBV12-4 to TRBJ1-1, with a possible D match to TRBD1 (5 bases). V lost 6 bases and J 1 base, leaving 9 bases between the germline ends. The CDR3 length is 13 residues. The CDR3: CASRAGENTEAFF. The CDR3 region has the DNA TGTGCCAGCAGGGCGGGGGAGAACACTGAAGCTTTCTTT.

The chain employs TRBV11-2 and TRBJ1-1, with D tentatively TRBD1 (5 bases). In germline, CDR1 is SGHAT, CDR2 FQNNGV. The CDR3 runs 14 residues. V dropped 5 bases and J dropped 4 bases, with 14 bases sitting between them. Here the CDR3 reads CASSPVGVGTEAFF. CDR3 bases: TGTGCCAGCAGCCCGGTAGGGGTTGGCACTGAAGCTTTCTTT.

This sequence joins TRBV7-2 and TRBJ1-5; D uncertain. The CDR3 is 15 amino acids. Germline values: CDR1 SGHTA, CDR2 FQGNSA. Trimming stripped 5 bases from V and 6 bases from J, with 17 bases between. Here the CDR3 DNA reads TGTGCCAGCAGCCAACAATTTGGGGTGGGTCAGCCCCAGCATTTT. Residues: CASSQQFGVGQPQHF. The full variable domain, with the rest looked up from reference TRBV7-2 and TRBJ1-5, is GAGVSQSPSNKVTEKGKDVELRCDPISGHTALYWYRQSLGQGLEFLIYFQGNSAPDKSGLPSDRFSAERTGGSVSTLTIQRTQQEDSAVYLCASSQQFGVGQPQHFGDGTRLSIL.

This clonotype was recorded a few times. The chain combines TRBV6-1 with TRBJ2-2; no clear D gene. The CDR3 covers 15 residues. CDR1 is MNHNS and CDR2 is SASEGT in the germline V gene. V was cut by 6 bases and J by 7 bases, with 18 bases left in between. DNA of the CDR3: TGTGCCAGCAGGCCCGACCCGGGCCGAGGCGGGGAGCTGTTTTTT. It yields the protein CASRPDPGRGGELFF.

Only a few counts were recorded for this clonotype. The chain is built from TRBV28 and TRBJ1-4; no firm D call. The CDR3 is 11 residues long. Germline assignment: CDR1 MDHEN and CDR2 SYDVKM. Trimming shortened V by 5 bases and J by 8 bases, and 6 bases separated the two germline ends. The CDR3 DNA is TGTGCCAGCAGTCCACGAGAAAAACTGTTTTTT. Translating it yields CASSPREKLFF.

This clonotype was picked up a small number of times. The chain combines TRBV28 with TRBJ2-6; D may be TRBD1 or TRBD2 (5 bases each). This CDR3 spans 17 amino acids. The germline gives CDR1 MDHEN, CDR2 SYDVKM. Trimming stripped 2 bases from V and 0 bases from J, with 11 bases between. CDR3 nucleotide sequence: TGTGCCAGCAGTTTAGGGACCGGGTACTCTGGGGCCAACGTCCTGACTTTC. This encodes CASSLGTGYSGANVLTF.

The V and J genes are TRBV14 and TRBJ1-1; weak D call: TRBD1 (5 bases). V dropped 3 bases and J dropped 1 base, with 9 bases sitting between them. CDR1 SGHDN and CDR2 FVKESK come from the germline V gene. CDR3 size: 14 residues. The chain's CDR3 is CASSHGGPNTEAFF. CDR3 DNA sequence: TGTGCCAGCAGCCACGGGGGTCCGAACACTGAAGCTTTCTTT.

This clonotype was counted only a few times. CDR3 in amino acids: CASSHGRNSPLHF. In DNA, the CDR3 is TGTGCCAGCAGCCATGGAAGGAACTCACCCCTCCACTTT. The chain combines TRBV12-3 or TRBV12-4 with TRBJ1-6; no clear D gene. The CDR3 has 13 residues. Trimming cost V 6 bases and J 10 bases, with 13 bases left between them.

This clonotype was detected only a few times. The gene calls are TRBV19 and TRBJ2-3, with 7 bases identical to TRBD1. Trimming cost V 6 bases and J 6 bases; bases outside gene matches: 6. Germline CDR1 LNHDA, CDR2 SQIVND (reference sequence). The CDR3 totals 13 residues. The CDR3 bases are TGTGCCAGTAGGTCAGGGGGAGAGGATACGCAGTATTTT. Translated: CASRSGGEDTQYF.

This clonotype was seen more than once but under ten times. The chain couples TRBV20-1 to TRBJ1-1, with D hard to call. CDR3 length: 13 residues. V lost 3 bases and J lost 1, with 9 bases in between. Germline-derived CDR1 and CDR2 are DFQATT and SNEGSKA (reference sequence). CDR3: CSASLETNTEAFF. CDR3 in DNA: TGCAGTGCTAGTTTGGAAACGAACACTGAAGCTTTCTTT.

This clonotype turned up a few times. The chain uses TRBV5-1 and TRBJ2-1; TRBD2 is a possible D gene (6 bases). CDR3 length: 13 residues. Germline-derived CDR1 and CDR2 are SGHRS and YFSETQ. V was pared by 4 bases and J by 9 bases, with 14 bases between. CDR3 amino acids: CASSGTLTGEQFF. In DNA form, the CDR3 reads TGCGCCAGCAGCGGGACTCTCACCGGTGAGCAGTTCTTC.

The CDR3 region has the DNA TGCAGTGCTATGGGTACGAGTGGCACAGATACGCAGTATTTT. This encodes CSAMGTSGTDTQYF. The chain recombines TRBV20-1 with TRBJ2-3; no firm D call. This CDR3 contains 14 residues. Germline CDR1 reads DFQATT; CDR2 reads SNEGSKA (reference sequence). The ends were cut back, 4 bases at V and 1 base at J, with 12 bases in the middle.